This T cell receptor beta chain was sequenced in a study of blood T cells in healthy people across ages (dated by TCRdb to about 2015). Notes on the research overall: In model experiments, template switching captured about one uniquely barcoded TCR beta cDNA molecule for every two T cells. Age-related changes in TCR beta repertoire diversity were measured in the study by deep sequencing normalized with unique cDNA molecular identifiers. To avoid experimental bias, donors of different ages were randomly spread across the sequencing lanes. The donors were split into four age groups: young (average 16 years), middle-aged (roughly 39), aged (more than 60) and long-lived (roughly 88). Using the same blood draw, the study looked at two additional independent replicas of 1 million unique cDNA reads for two donors, one aged 18 to 29 and the other aged 80 or older.

Broad study findings and their caveats: There was a strong correlation between observed TCR beta diversity and the percentage of naive T cells measured by flow cytometry. Estimates of total diversity based on one million sequenced T cells were regarded as lower bounds and as underestimates. Conclusive comparison of naive and antigen-experienced compartments was prevented by the profiling of bulk unsorted PBMCs. Compared with the aged group, the long-lived group had more naive CD4+ T cells, fewer expanded clones and increased TCR diversity, suggesting age selection. As age increased, observed TCR beta diversity per million T cells dropped in a roughly linear way, and a significant reduction was already evident by age about 40. Donor CMV infection status was unknown, potentially confounding age-related changes in expanded clonotypes.

The receptor library was made with 5' RACE. The reads were generated on an Illumina HiSeq 2500. A second PCR of roughly 6 to 12 cycles was run with a J-beta primer mix and a sample-barcoded 5' primer. Each TCR beta cDNA molecule received a unique molecular identifier from a template-switch 5' adaptor carrying 12 random nucleotides. Each sample yielded at least 3 million CDR3-containing paired-end reads. First-strand cDNA was synthesized from all RNA with the Mint cDNA synthesis kit, primed by a TRBC-specific oligonucleotide. Following uracil-DNA glycosylase treatment, a first 18-cycle PCR with universal primers M1SS and BC2_uni_R was performed on all cDNA. For the original study's pipeline: Each sample was normalized by randomly selecting 1 million high-quality reads, each carrying a distinct molecular identifier. Reads with shared molecular identifiers were discarded instead of being binned into consensus sequences. MiTCR, set to a Q25 quality threshold and the strictest error-elimination algorithm, was used for CDR3 identification, clonotype clustering and error correction. A nonparametric unseen species model with Euler transformation was used to estimate lower-bound total TCR beta diversity. TCRdb trimmed the raw reads at Q25, called clones with MiXCR and kept productive beta chains. Here each entry gathers all rows of one CDR3 protein and keeps the most common genes and DNA. TCRdb, not the original authors, processed these V and J calls. The sample table contains approximately 900,000 distinct CDR3 sequences; only one count was recorded for about 48% of them. In total, the top ten clones hold roughly 13% of the sample.

Based on the germline V gene (reference sequence), the CDR1 and CDR2 sequences are LNHDA and SQIVND. The V end loses 5 bases and the J end loses 3 bases, and a stretch of 11 bases separates them. The CDR3 goes from the cysteine to the phenylalanine over 14 residues. Solely the CDR3 DNA is kept, with 42 bases framed from the first base. The donors were roughly 38 Caucasian individuals from Russia, aged 6 to 90 years, who were systemically healthy. Ten milliliters of peripheral blood were drawn from each donor into EDTA-treated Vacutainer tubes. Ficoll-Paque density-gradient centrifugation was used to isolate PBMCs, with at least 6.5 million per sample. Total RNA was extracted from PBMCs with Trizol reagent, with at least 5.5 micrograms obtained per sample. For every donor, flow cytometry on a PBMC aliquot measured the percentage of naive CD45RAhigh/CD27high T cells. This clonotype was counted a few times. It has no known antigen specificity. No per-base quality is available; no much larger clone lies one base away.

This sequence uses TRBV19 and TRBJ1-5; no D gene is confidently identified. Material for sequencing was blood. This sequence was found in a young man in good health. CDR3 reads: CASSVGRPNQPQHF. The DNA sequence follows: TGTGCCAGTAGTGTGGGCAGACCCAATCAGCCCCAGCATTTT.